The 28 T cell receptor beta chains in this list originate from one sample, sequenced in a study of cytomegalovirus exposure and HLA in healthy donors. Primers: 60 Vbeta forward and 13 Jbeta reverse. TCRdb's copy holds only in-frame clones and misses some; the assay was immunoSEQ multiplex PCR. The sample has approximately 220,000 clones, about 80% seen once. Sequencing was done on a sample of PBMCs. These receptors all come from a man younger than 35 in good health and CMV-seronegative.

This sequence joins TRBV4-1 and TRBJ2-2; 7 bases are a match to TRBD1. J lost 2 bases, V lost 0 bases, and 6 bases had no gene match. This CDR3 is 17 amino acids long. Germline loops: CDR1 MGHRA, CDR2 YSYEKL. DNA for the CDR3: TGCGCCAGCAGCCAAGATTTTAGGGGGCGAAACACCGGGGAGCTGTTTTTT. Translation gives CASSQDFRGRNTGELFF.

This clone came up a few times. The chain recombines TRBV6-1 with TRBJ2-3, with TRBD1 matching 10 bases. This CDR3 contains 15 residues. Germline-derived CDR1 and CDR2 are MNHNS and SASEGT. With V trimmed by 3 bases and J by 4 bases, 4 bases remained unmatched. CDR3 in DNA: TGTGCCAGCAGTGAGACAGGGGGCGCAGCAGATACGCAGTATTTT. Residues: CASSETGGAADTQYF.

V is TRBV5-4 and J is TRBJ1-6; 7 nucleotides match TRBD1. Germline lookup yields CDR1 SGHNT and CDR2 YYREEE (reference sequence). Unmatched junction bases numbered 6, after V lost 3 bases and J lost 0 bases. This CDR3 region has 17 residues. CDR3 nucleotide sequence: TGTGCCAGCAGCTCCGGGACAGCTAACTCCTATAATTCACCCCTCCACTTT. This translates into CASSSGTANSYNSPLHF.

The chain employs TRBV6-5 and TRBJ2-2, with D possibly matching TRBD2 (6 bases). Trimming took 7 bases from V and 11 from J, leaving 14 bases between them. Germline V gives CDR1 MNHEY, CDR2 SVGAGI. This CDR3 contains 12 residues. Here the CDR3 DNA reads TGTGCCAGCACCCCGGGACTTCGAGAGCTGTTTTTT. It encodes CASTPGLRELFF.

The chain recombines TRBV7-3 with TRBJ2-2; TRBD2 agrees at 15 bases. The CDR3 is made up of 23 amino acids. Germline V gene lookup returns CDR1 SGHTA and CDR2 FQGTGA. V was pared by 1 base and J by 6 bases, with 21 bases of the junction left unmatched. CDR3 sequence (DNA): TGTGCCAGCAGCTTAAGAATGATAAGACCCGGGACTAGCGGGAGGCTCGCGTCCGGGGAGCTGTTTTTT. Translated: CASSLRMIRPGTSGRLASGELFF.

The chain employs TRBV25-1 and TRBJ2-1; D not resolved. Between the trimmed V and J ends, which lost 7 bases and 5 bases, there was a span of 18 bases. The germline gives CDR1 MGHDK, CDR2 SYGVNS. The CDR3 loop spans 15 amino acids. The CDR3 sequence: CASIPPGTTDNEQFF. Written as DNA, the CDR3 is TGTGCCAGCATCCCCCCCGGAACTACCGACAATGAGCAGTTCTTC.

The genes are TRBV28 and TRBJ1-2, with TRBD1 as a possible D gene (5 bases). Trimming stripped 6 bases from V and 4 bases from J, with 12 bases between. Germline CDR1 and CDR2: MDHEN and SYDVKM. The CDR3 consists of 13 residues. CDR3 DNA: TGTGCCAGCAGCCTCGGGGGGACCTATGGCTACACCTTC. Its translation: CASSLGGTYGYTF.

CDR3 in amino acids: CASSLAPNPSPTGIHEQYF. CDR3 sequence (DNA): TGTGCCAGCAGCTTGGCGCCGAACCCGTCTCCGACAGGGATCCACGAGCAGTACTTC. The chain carries TRBV5-5 and TRBJ2-5, with 7 nucleotides matching TRBD1. The better agreement between TRBJ2-7 and the DNA end casts doubt on the J call. This CDR3 comprises 19 residues. Per germline, CDR1 SGHKS and CDR2 YYEKEE (reference sequence).

This chain joins TRBV19 and TRBJ1-2, with 7 bases lining up with TRBD1. The CDR3 is made up of 14 amino acids. After removal of 5 bases from V and 7 bases from J, the junction contained 10 bases not matched to a gene. CDR1 LNHDA and CDR2 SQIVND come from the germline V gene (reference sequence). CDR3 nucleotide sequence: TGTGCCAGTAGTCCGAACAGGGGAGTTTTTGGCTACACCTTC. This codes for CASSPNRGVFGYTF.

V gene TRBV7-8 combines with J gene TRBJ2-1; D is undetermined. The CDR3 consists of 16 residues. Between the trimmed V and J ends, which lost 3 bases and 0 bases, there was a span of 12 bases. The germline V gene encodes CDR1 SGHVS and CDR2 FQNEAQ. In DNA, the CDR3 is TGTGCCAGCAGCTTCCGGCGGTTCAGCTCCTACAATGAGCAGTTCTTC. This translates into CASSFRRFSSYNEQFF.

The gene calls are TRBV9 and TRBJ2-5; D perhaps matches TRBD2 (6 bases). The CDR3 has 16 residues. V was clipped by 4 bases and J by 4 bases, with 20 bases between them. Per the germline V gene, CDR1 is SGDLS and CDR2 is YYNGEE. CDR3 amino acids: CASSTTGDSHRETQYF. As DNA, the CDR3 is TGTGCCAGCAGCACTACTGGGGACTCCCACCGAGAGACCCAGTACTTC.

V is TRBV27 and J is TRBJ1-6; D gene unclear. Germline loops: CDR1 MNHEY, CDR2 SMNVEV (reference sequence). This CDR3 comprises 13 residues. The V end was cut by 4 bases, the J end by 10 bases, with 11 bases between. CDR3 bases: TGTGCCAGCAGTTCCCTCTCGGGGTCACCCCTCCACTTT. Protein: CASSSLSGSPLHF.

V gene TRBV6-5 combines with J gene TRBJ2-7, with 9 bases lining up with TRBD1. In germline, CDR1 is MNHEY, CDR2 SVGAGI. This CDR3 spans 16 amino acids. V lost 2 bases to trimming and J lost 2 bases; unmatched junction nucleotides: 7. CDR3 sequence (DNA): TGTGCCAGCAGTTACCGAATGGGACAGGGACCCTACGAGCAGTACTTC. It is translated as CASSYRMGQGPYEQYF.

The CDR3 here is CASSIWAQLNTEAFF. CDR3 nucleotides: TGTGCCAGTAGTATTTGGGCACAGCTGAACACTGAAGCTTTCTTT. The chain recombines TRBV19 with TRBJ1-1; no clear D gene. Germline V gene sequence: CDR1 LNHDA, CDR2 SQIVND (reference sequence). V lost 3 bases and J lost 0, with 11 bases in between. The length of the CDR3 is 15 residues.

The sample holds a few counts of this clone. The chain links TRBV10-3 to TRBJ2-2; D gene ambiguous. The germline V gene has CDR1 ENHRY and CDR2 SYGVKD. The V gene lost 3 bases and the J gene lost 8 bases, with 7 bases spanning the gap. The CDR3 loop spans 12 amino acids. CDR3 in DNA: TGTGCCATCAGTGAAGTGGCAGGGGAGCTGTTTTTT. Its protein is CAISEVAGELFF.

The rearrangement uses TRBV7-6 and TRBJ2-5, with 7 bases aligning to TRBD2. The CDR3 loop spans 15 amino acids. Germline CDR1 reads SGHVS; CDR2 reads FNYEAQ. J lost 5 bases, V lost 5 bases, and 11 bases had no gene match. Here the CDR3 DNA reads TGTGCCAGCAGCATTAGCGGGCGGACGAGGGAGACCCAGTACTTC. Protein sequence: CASSISGRTRETQYF.

The V gene is TRBV5-1, the J gene TRBJ2-2, with unresolved D. The CDR3 is 16 residues long. CDR1 is SGHRS and CDR2 is YFSETQ in the germline V gene. V was cut by 0 bases and J by 0 bases, with 9 bases left in between. The chain's CDR3 is CASSLVAGTNTGELFF. The CDR3, as DNA: TGCGCCAGCAGCTTGGTCGCAGGCACGAACACCGGGGAGCTGTTTTTT.

The genes are TRBV28 and TRBJ1-2; D possibly corresponds to TRBD1 (6 bases). The CDR3 covers 13 residues. Germline V gene sequence: CDR1 MDHEN, CDR2 SYDVKM. Trimming removed 5 bases from V and 4 bases from J, with 11 bases in between. The CDR3: CASSLNRVYGYTF. The CDR3 DNA follows: TGTGCCAGCAGTCTTAACAGGGTCTATGGCTACACCTTC.

The chain has TRBV7-9 and TRBJ2-1; TRBD2 agrees at 11 bases. This CDR3 spans 16 amino acids. V lost 2 bases, J lost 4 bases, and 4 bases stayed unmatched. Germline values: CDR1 SEHNR, CDR2 FQNEAQ (reference sequence). The CDR3 region is CASSLRRTSGYNEQFF. The CDR3 DNA follows: TGTGCCAGCAGCTTAAGGCGGACTAGCGGGTACAATGAGCAGTTCTTC. The full variable domain, its missing parts supplied by reference TRBV7-9 and TRBJ2-1, is DTGVSQNPRHKITKRGQNVTFRCDPISEHNRLYWYRQTLGQGPEFLTYFQNEAQLEKSRLLSDRFSAERPKGSFSTLEIQRTEQGDSAMYLCASSLRRTSGYNEQFFGPGTRLTVL.

The chain recombines TRBV7-8 with TRBJ1-4; weak D call: TRBD1 (5 bases). Germline CDR1 and CDR2: SGHVS and FQNEAQ. V lost 5 bases and J 0 bases, leaving 13 bases between the germline ends. The CDR3 sequence is 16 residues long. Here the CDR3 reads CASSLGAISTNEKLFF. In DNA form, the CDR3 reads TGTGCCAGCAGCCTAGGGGCGATTTCAACTAATGAAAAACTGTTTTTT.

CDR3 in DNA: TGTGCCTGGAGTGCCAGGGGCCACGAGCAGTACTTC. Protein sequence: CAWSARGHEQYF. The chain recombines TRBV30 with TRBJ2-7; maybe TRBD1 (6 bases). The germline V and J ends were trimmed by 1 base and 5 bases, with 9 bases remaining between them. Per germline, CDR1 GTSNPN and CDR2 SVGIG (reference sequence). The CDR3 is made up of 12 amino acids.

The chain joins TRBV6-5 to TRBJ1-2; D ambiguous. Trimming removed 6 bases at V and 0 bases at J, with 11 bases between. The CDR3 covers 14 residues. In germline, CDR1 is MNHEY, CDR2 SVGAGI. The CDR3 is CASSPRRTNYGYTF. The CDR3 bases are TGTGCCAGCAGCCCCAGGCGAACTAACTATGGCTACACCTTC.

The V gene is TRBV2, the J gene TRBJ1-2; tentative D call: TRBD1 (6 bases). Germline assignment: CDR1 SNHLY and CDR2 FYNNEI. The V and J ends lost 5 bases and 1 base respectively, with 17 bases between them. CDR3 length equals 16 residues. CDR3 nucleotides: TGTGCCAGCAGTCAACCGGACAGCCGTTATAACTATGGCTACACCTTC. It codes for CASSQPDSRYNYGYTF.

The chain joins TRBV4-1 to TRBJ2-1; TRBD2 might be the D (7 bases). CDR1 is MGHRA, CDR2 YSYEKL, per germline. This CDR3 is 22 amino acids long. Trimming shortened V by 6 bases and J by 0 bases, and 33 bases separated the two germline ends. The DNA of the CDR3 is TGCGCCAGCAGTAGTTCAGCACGTCGGGGGGCTAGCGGACAGAGCTCCTACAATGAGCAGTTCTTC. The encoded protein is CASSSSARRGASGQSSYNEQFF.

The V and J genes are TRBV4-2 and TRBJ2-7, with TRBD2 as a possible D gene (5 bases). With 4 bases removed from V and 0 bases from J, the gap between germline ends came to 10 bases. The CDR3 runs to 14 residues. Looked up from germline, CDR1 is LGHNA and CDR2 is YNFKEQ. CDR3 amino acids: CASSPRRFSYEQYF. The CDR3 DNA reads as TGTGCCAGCAGCCCGAGGAGGTTCTCCTACGAGCAGTACTTC.

This clone was observed a handful of times. The gene calls are TRBV5-1 and TRBJ2-7, with 9 bases that match TRBD2. The V segment lost 4 bases and the J segment 3 bases; nucleotides outside the gene matches: 8. Germline values: CDR1 SGHRS, CDR2 YFSETQ. The CDR3 has 15 residues. CDR3 amino acids: CASSPGGRDFYEQYF. The CDR3 nucleotides read TGCGCCAGCAGCCCGGGCGGGAGGGACTTCTACGAGCAGTACTTC.

The chain is built from TRBV29-1 and TRBJ1-1; 9 bases map to TRBD1. Germline trimming cut 7 bases from V and 9 bases from J; bases unmatched to any gene: 12. From germline, CDR1 is SQVTM and CDR2 ANQGSEA. The CDR3 is made up of 13 amino acids. The CDR3 loop is CSATGTGPGKAFF. CDR3 DNA sequence: TGCAGCGCCACCGGGACAGGGCCAGGAAAAGCTTTCTTT. Filled out from reference TRBV29-1 and TRBJ1-1, the complete variable domain reads SAVISQKPSRDICQRGTSLTIQCQVDSQVTMMFWYRQQPGQSLTLIATANQGSEATYESGFVIDKFPISRPNLTFSTLTVSNMSPEDSSIYLCSATGTGPGKAFFGQGTRLTVV.

This clone showed up just a few times. The V gene is TRBV4-2, the J gene TRBJ2-1, with D possibly matching TRBD1 (5 bases). Germline assignment: CDR1 LGHNA and CDR2 YNFKEQ. V was cut by 0 bases and J by 4 bases, with 13 bases left in between. The CDR3 extends over 16 amino acids. CDR3 sequence reads: CASSQEPRTLYNEQFF. CDR3 nucleotides: TGTGCCAGCAGCCAAGAACCTAGGACACTTTACAATGAGCAGTTCTTC.